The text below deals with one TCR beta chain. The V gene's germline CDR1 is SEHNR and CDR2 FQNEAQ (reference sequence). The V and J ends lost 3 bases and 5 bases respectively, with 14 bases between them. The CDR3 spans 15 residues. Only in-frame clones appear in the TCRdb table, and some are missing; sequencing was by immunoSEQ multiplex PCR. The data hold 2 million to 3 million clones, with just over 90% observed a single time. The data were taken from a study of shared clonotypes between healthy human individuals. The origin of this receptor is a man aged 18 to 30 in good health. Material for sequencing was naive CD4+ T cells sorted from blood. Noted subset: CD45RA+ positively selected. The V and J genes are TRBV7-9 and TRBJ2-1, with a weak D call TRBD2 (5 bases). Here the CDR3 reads CASSFSGILDNEQFF. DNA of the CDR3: TGTGCCAGCAGCTTCTCGGGAATTTTGGACAATGAGCAGTTCTTC.